Below, 13 T cell receptor beta chains from the same sample are listed, as sequenced in a study of T cells after yellow fever vaccination. MiXCR, run by TCRdb on the 5' RACE reads, gives a single entry per CDR3 protein. The table shows approximately 550,000 distinct CDR3 sequences, with less than 20% occurring only once. Here the sequenced sample was PBMCs, taken 15 days after the yellow fever booster vaccination. The receptors originated from a man aged 25 to 45 who received the YFV17D yellow fever vaccine.

This clonotype turned up a few times. This rearrangement joins TRBV20-1 to TRBJ2-2, with 12 positions matching TRBD2. Germline trimming cut 6 bases from V and 9 bases from J; bases unmatched to any gene: 5. The germline V gene has CDR1 DFQATT and CDR2 SNEGSKA (reference sequence). This CDR3 is built from 13 residues. CDR3: CSALAGGPRELFF. The CDR3 coding sequence is TGCAGTGCCCTAGCGGGAGGGCCCCGGGAGCTGTTTTTT.

The V call is TRBV28, the J call TRBJ1-2; D is perhaps TRBD1 (5 bases). Germline loops: CDR1 MDHEN, CDR2 SYDVKM. The CDR3 is made up of 14 amino acids. V lost 5 bases to trimming and J lost 4 bases, with 14 bases between them. CDR3 sequence reads: CASSPTTVPYGYTF. For the CDR3, the DNA is TGTGCCAGCAGTCCCACGACAGTCCCCTATGGCTACACCTTC.

The chain recombines TRBV7-9 with TRBJ1-1; no clear D gene. Trimming removed 1 base from V and 2 bases from J, with 8 bases in between. The V gene's germline CDR1 is SEHNR and CDR2 FQNEAQ (reference sequence). There are 14 residues in the CDR3. The CDR3 protein is CASSLDDPNTEAFF. The DNA for the CDR3 is TGTGCCAGCAGCTTAGACGATCCTAACACTGAAGCTTTCTTT.

The chain recombines TRBV6-5 with TRBJ2-4; D remains ambiguous. V lost 2 bases, J lost 7 bases, and 15 bases lay in between. CDR1 MNHEY and CDR2 SVGAGI come from the germline V gene. The length of the CDR3 is 15 residues. The CDR3 here is CASSYVNRNPNIQYF. As DNA, the CDR3 is TGTGCCAGCAGTTACGTGAATAGGAACCCTAACATTCAGTACTTC.

The chain employs TRBV6-2 or TRBV6-3 and TRBJ2-7, with D possibly being TRBD2 (6 bases). This CDR3 has 14 residues. Germline values: CDR1 MNHEY, CDR2 SVGEGT. Trimming shortened V by 7 bases and J by 2 bases, and 15 bases separated the two germline ends. CDR3 loop: CASTQRRGTYEQYF. In DNA, the CDR3 is TGTGCCAGCACCCAGAGGCGGGGAACCTACGAGCAGTACTTC.

This clonotype was seen a few times. The chain combines TRBV7-2 with TRBJ2-1; TRBD2 matches 13 bases. J gave up 9 bases and V 5 bases, and 4 bases lay outside the gene matches. This CDR3 region has 14 residues. Germline V lookup: CDR1 SGHTA, CDR2 FQGNSA. The CDR3 sequence: CASSNGLAGVEQFF. The CDR3 DNA follows: TGTGCCAGCAGCAACGGACTAGCGGGAGTTGAGCAGTTCTTC. Based on the CDR3 plus reference TRBV7-2 and TRBJ2-1, the full variable domain is GAGVSQSPSNKVTEKGKDVELRCDPISGHTALYWYRQSLGQGLEFLIYFQGNSAPDKSGLPSDRFSAERTGGSVSTLTIQRTQQEDSAVYLCASSNGLAGVEQFFGPGTRLTVL.

This chain joins TRBV5-1 and TRBJ2-5, with unresolved D. V was cut by 1 base and J by 3 bases, with 7 bases left in between. Germline V CDR1 and CDR2: SGHRS, YFSETQ. CDR3 length: 13 residues. CDR3 sequence: CASSLNREETQYF. CDR3 DNA sequence: TGCGCCAGCAGCTTGAACAGAGAAGAGACCCAGTACTTC.

This clonotype was seen only a few times. The chain joins TRBV10-3 to TRBJ2-1, with TRBD2 identical over 7 bases. V lost 5 bases to trimming and J lost 5 bases; unmatched junction nucleotides: 3. Per the germline V gene, CDR1 is ENHRY and CDR2 is SYGVKD. This CDR3 comprises 13 residues. The CDR3 coding sequence is TGTGCCATCAGTTGGGAGGGTCACAATGAGCAGTTCTTC. It is translated as CAISWEGHNEQFF.

The gene calls are TRBV5-1 and TRBJ2-3, with no clear D. The CDR3 runs 13 residues. Germline values: CDR1 SGHRS, CDR2 YFSETQ. V dropped 2 bases and J dropped 4 bases, with 8 bases sitting between them. The CDR3 coding sequence is TGCGCCAGCAGCTTAACTGTCGCAGATACGCAGTATTTT. It encodes CASSLTVADTQYF.

This rearrangement joins TRBV29-1 to TRBJ2-2; 8 bases map to TRBD2. The germline V gene encodes CDR1 SQVTM and CDR2 ANQGSEA. Trimming at V came to 4 bases and at J to 7 bases, leaving 8 bases not matched to a gene. This CDR3 spans 14 amino acids. CDR3 nucleotides: TGCAGCGTTGGTGTTAGCGGGACGGTCGGGGAGCTGTTTTTT. Residues: CSVGVSGTVGELFF.

The CDR3 spells CASSRDGLAGRGYNEQFF. CDR3 coding DNA: TGCGCCAGCAGCCGGGACGGACTAGCGGGAAGAGGCTACAATGAGCAGTTCTTC. V gene TRBV5-1 combines with J gene TRBJ2-1; 12 bases are shared with TRBD2. Germline V lookup: CDR1 SGHRS, CDR2 YFSETQ. This CDR3 comprises 18 residues. Trimming at V came to 4 bases and at J to 3 bases, leaving 11 bases not matched to a gene. The entire variable domain, with the rest obtained from reference TRBV5-1 and TRBJ2-1, is as follows: KAGVTQTPRYLIKTRGQQVTLSCSPISGHRSVSWYQQTPGQGLQFLFEYFSETQRNKGNFPGRFSGRQFSNSRSEMNVSTLELGDSALYLCASSRDGLAGRGYNEQFFGPGTRLTVL.

There are many counts of this clonotype. The chain employs TRBV5-1 and TRBJ2-2, with 7 bases aligning to TRBD1. The CDR3 consists of 15 residues. The germline V gene encodes CDR1 SGHRS and CDR2 YFSETQ. The junction had 4 bases not matched to a gene; V was cut back by 4 bases and J by 1 base. The CDR3 DNA reads TGCGCCAGCAGCCGGGACAGATTGAACACCGGGGAGCTGTTTTTT. It yields the protein CASSRDRLNTGELFF.

This chain connects TRBV12-3 or TRBV12-4 to TRBJ2-2; D is uncertain. This CDR3 comprises 12 residues. V was trimmed by 7 bases and J by 6 bases, leaving 9 bases between them. Here the CDR3 reads CASNPRAGELFF. CDR3 in DNA: TGTGCCAGCAACCCCCGGGCCGGGGAGCTGTTTTTT.